The clone carrying this T cell receptor (beta chain) was detected a few times. The antigen is not known. Time point given: pre-sensitization, week 0. Treatment indicated: therapeutic diphenylcyclopropenone sensitization with weekly scalp DPC. Blood collection happened ahead of applying each patch test. Donors were 18 to 70-year-old alopecia patients suitable for DPC. TCRdb reanalysed the RACE reads using MiXCR and keeps one entry per CDR3 protein. The sample lists roughly 260,000 distinct CDR3 sequences; 8.6% were seen once. The sample comes from a study of human T cells and chemical hapten exposure. CDR1 is LGHNT, CDR2 FRNRAP, per germline. The germline V and J ends were trimmed by 4 bases and 0 bases, with 11 bases remaining between them. This CDR3 region has 15 residues. General study findings and limits: Relative to control repertoires, expanded TCRs gave rise to significantly more large CDR3 similarity clusters. Among TCRs, those above 1 in 1000 frequency were unaffected by DPC sensitization.

The sample in question was whole blood, obtained in connection with sensitization to the hapten diphenylcyclopropenone (DPC). This receptor was obtained from a middle-aged woman with alopecia areata. Some clones in this sample may be carry-over from other donors' samples. V and J are TRBV12-5 and TRBJ2-3; a weak D match, TRBD2 (6 bases). The CDR3 region is CASGSGVLSTDTQYF. Here the CDR3 DNA reads TGTGCTAGTGGTTCGGGGGTGTTGAGCACAGATACGCAGTATTTT.